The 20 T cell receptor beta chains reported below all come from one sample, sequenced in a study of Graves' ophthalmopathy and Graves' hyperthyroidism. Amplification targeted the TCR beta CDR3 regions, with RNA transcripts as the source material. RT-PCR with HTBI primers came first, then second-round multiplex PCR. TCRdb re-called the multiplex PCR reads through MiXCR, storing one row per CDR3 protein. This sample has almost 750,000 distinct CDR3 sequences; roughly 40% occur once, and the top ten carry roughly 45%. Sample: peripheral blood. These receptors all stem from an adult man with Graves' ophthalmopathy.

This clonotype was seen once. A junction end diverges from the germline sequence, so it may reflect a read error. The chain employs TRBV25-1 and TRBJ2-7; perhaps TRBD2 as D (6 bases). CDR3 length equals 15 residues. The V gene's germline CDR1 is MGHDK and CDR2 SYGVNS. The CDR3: CTSSFGLGEVYEQYF. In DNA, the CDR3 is TGTACCAGCAGCTTCGGACTCGGGGAGGTCTACGAGCAGTACTTC.

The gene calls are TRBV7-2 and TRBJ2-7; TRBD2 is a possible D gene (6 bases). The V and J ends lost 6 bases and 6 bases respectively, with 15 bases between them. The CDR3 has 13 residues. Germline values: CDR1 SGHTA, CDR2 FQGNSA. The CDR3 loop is CASSETSWSEQYF. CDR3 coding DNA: TGTGCCAGCAGTGAAACTAGCTGGAGCGAGCAGTACTTC.

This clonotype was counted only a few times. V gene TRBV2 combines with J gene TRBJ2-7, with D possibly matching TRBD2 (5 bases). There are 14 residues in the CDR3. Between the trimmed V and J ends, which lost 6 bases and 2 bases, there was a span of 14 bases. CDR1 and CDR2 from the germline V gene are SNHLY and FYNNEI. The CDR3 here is CASSSRVSPYEQYF. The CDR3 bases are TGTGCCAGCAGCTCGAGGGTAAGTCCCTACGAGCAGTACTTC.

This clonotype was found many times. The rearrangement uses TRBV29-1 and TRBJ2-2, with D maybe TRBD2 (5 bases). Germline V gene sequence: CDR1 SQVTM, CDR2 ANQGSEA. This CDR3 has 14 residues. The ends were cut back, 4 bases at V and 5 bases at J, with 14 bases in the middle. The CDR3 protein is CSVGGLAGTGELFF. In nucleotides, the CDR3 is TGCAGCGTTGGAGGGCTAGCTGGTACCGGGGAGCTGTTTTTT.

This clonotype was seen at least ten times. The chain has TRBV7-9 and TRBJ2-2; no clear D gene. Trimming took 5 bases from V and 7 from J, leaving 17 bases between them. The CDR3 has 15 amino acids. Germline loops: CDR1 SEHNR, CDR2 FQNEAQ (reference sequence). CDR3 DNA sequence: TGTGCCAGCAGCCCGACGGTCGCAGGATTCGGGGAGCTGTTTTTT. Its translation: CASSPTVAGFGELFF.

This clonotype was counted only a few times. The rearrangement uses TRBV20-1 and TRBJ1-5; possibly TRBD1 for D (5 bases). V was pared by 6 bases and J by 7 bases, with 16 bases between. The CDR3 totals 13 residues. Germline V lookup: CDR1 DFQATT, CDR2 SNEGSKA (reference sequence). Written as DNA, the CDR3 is TGCAGTGCGATCGACAGCTTCGAACAGCCCCAGCATTTT. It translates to CSAIDSFEQPQHF.

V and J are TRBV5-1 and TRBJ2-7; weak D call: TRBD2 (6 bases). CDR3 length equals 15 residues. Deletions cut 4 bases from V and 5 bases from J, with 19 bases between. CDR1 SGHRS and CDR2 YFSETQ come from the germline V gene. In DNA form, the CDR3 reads TGCGCCAGCAGCCAATCGGCGGGACCCCTCAACGAGCAGTACTTC. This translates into CASSQSAGPLNEQYF.

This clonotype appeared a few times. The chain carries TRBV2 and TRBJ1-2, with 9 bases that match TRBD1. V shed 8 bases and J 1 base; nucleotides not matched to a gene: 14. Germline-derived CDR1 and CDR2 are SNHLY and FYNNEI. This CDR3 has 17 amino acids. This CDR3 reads CASPATGGARLNYGYTF. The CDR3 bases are TGTGCCAGCCCAGCCACAGGGGGCGCCCGACTTAACTATGGCTACACCTTC.

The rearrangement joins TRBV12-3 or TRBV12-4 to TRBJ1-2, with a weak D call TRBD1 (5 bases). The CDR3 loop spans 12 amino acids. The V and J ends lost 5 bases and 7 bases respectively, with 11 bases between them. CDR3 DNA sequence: TGTGCCAGCAGTGAATGGGGACCTGGCTACACCTTC. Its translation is CASSEWGPGYTF.

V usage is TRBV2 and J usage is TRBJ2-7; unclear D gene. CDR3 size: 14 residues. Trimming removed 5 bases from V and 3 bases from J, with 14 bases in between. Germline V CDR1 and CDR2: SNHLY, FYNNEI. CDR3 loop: CASSWVGRRYEQYF. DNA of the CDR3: TGTGCCAGCAGTTGGGTCGGCAGACGCTACGAGCAGTACTTC.

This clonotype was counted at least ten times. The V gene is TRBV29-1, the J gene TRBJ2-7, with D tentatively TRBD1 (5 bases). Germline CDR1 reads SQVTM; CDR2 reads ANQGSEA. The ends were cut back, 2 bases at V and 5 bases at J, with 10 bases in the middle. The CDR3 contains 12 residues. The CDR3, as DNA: TGCAGCGTTGAAATTACAGGTAACGAGCAGTACTTC. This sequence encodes CSVEITGNEQYF.

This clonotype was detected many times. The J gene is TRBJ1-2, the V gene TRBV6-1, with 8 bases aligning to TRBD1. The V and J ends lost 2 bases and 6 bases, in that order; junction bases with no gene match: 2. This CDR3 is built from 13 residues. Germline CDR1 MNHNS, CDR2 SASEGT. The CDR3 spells CASSENRGDGYTF. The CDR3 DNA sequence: TGTGCCAGCAGTGAAAACAGGGGGGATGGCTACACCTTC.

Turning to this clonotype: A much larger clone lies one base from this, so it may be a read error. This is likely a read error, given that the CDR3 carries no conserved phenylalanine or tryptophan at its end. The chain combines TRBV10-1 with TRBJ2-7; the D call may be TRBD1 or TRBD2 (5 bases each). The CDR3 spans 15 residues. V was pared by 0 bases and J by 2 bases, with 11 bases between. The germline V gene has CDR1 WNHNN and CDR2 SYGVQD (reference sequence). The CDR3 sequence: CASSESRGGTYEQYL. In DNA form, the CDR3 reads TGCGCCAGCAGTGAGTCGAGGGGCGGAACCTACGAGCAGTACCTC.

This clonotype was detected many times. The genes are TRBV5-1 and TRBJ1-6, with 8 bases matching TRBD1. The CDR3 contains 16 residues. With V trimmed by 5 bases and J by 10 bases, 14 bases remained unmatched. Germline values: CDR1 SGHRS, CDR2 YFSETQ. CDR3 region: CASSYLTGTGESPLHF. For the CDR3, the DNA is TGCGCCAGCAGTTACCTAACCGGGACAGGAGAATCACCCCTCCACTTT. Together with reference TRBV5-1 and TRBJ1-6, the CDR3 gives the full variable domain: KAGVTQTPRYLIKTRGQQVTLSCSPISGHRSVSWYQQTPGQGLQFLFEYFSETQRNKGNFPGRFSGRQFSNSRSEMNVSTLELGDSALYLCASSYLTGTGESPLHFGNGTRLTVT.

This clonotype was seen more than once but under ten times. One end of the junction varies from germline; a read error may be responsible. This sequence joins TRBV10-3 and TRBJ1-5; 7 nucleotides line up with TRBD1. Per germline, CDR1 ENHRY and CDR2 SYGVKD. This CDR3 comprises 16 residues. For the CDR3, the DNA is TGTGCCAGCAGTCCTTCGACAGGGAGTTTCGGTCAGCCCCAGCATTTT. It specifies CASSPSTGSFGQPQHF.

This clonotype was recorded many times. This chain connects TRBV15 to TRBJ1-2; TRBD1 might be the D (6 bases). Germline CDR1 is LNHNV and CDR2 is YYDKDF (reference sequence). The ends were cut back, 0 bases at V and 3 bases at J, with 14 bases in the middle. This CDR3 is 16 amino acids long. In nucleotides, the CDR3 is TGTGCCACCAGCAGAGATAGGGCCAGGGGACACTATGGCTACACCTTC. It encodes CATSRDRARGHYGYTF.

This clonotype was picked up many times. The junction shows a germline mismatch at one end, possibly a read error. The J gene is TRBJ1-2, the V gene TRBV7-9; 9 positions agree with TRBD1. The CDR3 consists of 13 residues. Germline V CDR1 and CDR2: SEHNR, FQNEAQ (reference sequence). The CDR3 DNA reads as TGCGCCAGCAGCCAAGGGACAGGGCCTGGCTACACCTTC. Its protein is CASSQGTGPGYTF.

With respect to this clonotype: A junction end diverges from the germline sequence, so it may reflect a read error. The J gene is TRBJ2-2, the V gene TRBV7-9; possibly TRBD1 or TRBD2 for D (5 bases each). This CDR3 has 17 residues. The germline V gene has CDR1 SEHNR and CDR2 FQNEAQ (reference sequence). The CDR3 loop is CASSQYLGGANTGELFF. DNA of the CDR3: TGCGCCAGCAGCCAATATCTTGGGGGAGCGAACACCGGGGAGCTGTTTTTT. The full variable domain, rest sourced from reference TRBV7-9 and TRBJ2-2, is DTGVSQNPRHKITKRGQNVTFRCDPISEHNRLYWYRQTLGQGPEFLTYFQNEAQLEKSRLLSDRFSAERPKGSFSTLEIQRTEQGDSAMYLCASSQYLGGANTGELFFGEGSRLTVL.

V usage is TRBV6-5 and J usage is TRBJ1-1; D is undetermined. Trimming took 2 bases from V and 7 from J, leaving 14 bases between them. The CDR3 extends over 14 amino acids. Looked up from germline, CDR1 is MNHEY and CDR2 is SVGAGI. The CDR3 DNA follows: TGTGCCAGCAGTTACGTTCCGGGTAACGGTGAAGCTTTCTTT. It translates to CASSYVPGNGEAFF.

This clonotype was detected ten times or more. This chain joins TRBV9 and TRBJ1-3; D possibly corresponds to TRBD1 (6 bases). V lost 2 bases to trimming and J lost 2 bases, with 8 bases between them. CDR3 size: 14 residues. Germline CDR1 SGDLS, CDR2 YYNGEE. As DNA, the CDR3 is TGTGCCAGCAGCGTGTCAGGGGCTGGAAACACCATATATTTT. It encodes CASSVSGAGNTIYF.